The entry that follows covers one T cell receptor beta chain sequence. A junction end diverges from the germline sequence, so it may reflect a read error. This sample was taken from a study of neurological immune-mediated disorders. TCRdb reanalysed the 5' RACE reads using MiXCR and keeps one entry per CDR3 protein. This table holds 50,000 to 65,000 distinct CDR3 sequences, 3.6% found once. The germline V gene encodes CDR1 SGHRS and CDR2 YFSETQ. The CDR3 covers 15 residues. This clonotype originated in a young man with multiple sclerosis. The sample was PBMCs. The J gene is TRBJ1-5, the V gene TRBV5-1; possible D gene TRBD1, 5 bases. CDR3 sequence (DNA): TGCGCCAGCAGCTTAGGGGTTCTGAGCAATCAGCCCCAGAATTTT. Protein product: CASSLGVLSNQPQNF.